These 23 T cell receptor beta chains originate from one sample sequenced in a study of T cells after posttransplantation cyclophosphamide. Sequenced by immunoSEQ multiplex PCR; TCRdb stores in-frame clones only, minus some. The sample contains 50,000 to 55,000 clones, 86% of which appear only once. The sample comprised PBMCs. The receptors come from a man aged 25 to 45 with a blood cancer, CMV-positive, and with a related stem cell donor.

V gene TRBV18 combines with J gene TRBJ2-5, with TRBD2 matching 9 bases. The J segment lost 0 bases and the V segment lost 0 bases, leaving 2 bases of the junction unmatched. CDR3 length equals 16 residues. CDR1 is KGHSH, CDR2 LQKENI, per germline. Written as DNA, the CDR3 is TGTGCCAGCTCACCACCGGCGGGAGGGTACCAAGAGACCCAGTACTTC. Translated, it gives CASSPPAGGYQETQYF.

The CDR3, as DNA: TGTGCCAGCAGTTACTCGGAGCGGGTATCCTACGAGCAGTACTTC. Residues: CASSYSERVSYEQYF. The chain has TRBV6-5 and TRBJ2-7, with D maybe TRBD2 (6 bases). The ends were cut back, 0 bases at V and 1 base at J, with 10 bases in the middle. Germline V CDR1 and CDR2: MNHEY, SVGAGI. CDR3 length equals 15 residues.

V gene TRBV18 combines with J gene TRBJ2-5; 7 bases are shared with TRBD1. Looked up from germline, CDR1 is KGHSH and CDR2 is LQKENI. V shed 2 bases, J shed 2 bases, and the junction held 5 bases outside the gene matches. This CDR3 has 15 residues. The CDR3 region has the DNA TGTGCCAGCTCACCAATAGGGGGCCTACAAGAGACCCAGTACTTC. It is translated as CASSPIGGLQETQYF.

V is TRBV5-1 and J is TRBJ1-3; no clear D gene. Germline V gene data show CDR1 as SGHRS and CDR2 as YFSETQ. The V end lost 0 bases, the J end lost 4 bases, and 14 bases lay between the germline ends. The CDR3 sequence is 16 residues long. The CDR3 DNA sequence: TGCGCCAGCAGCTTGGCTACGGGGTCAGCCGGAAACACCATATATTTT. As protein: CASSLATGSAGNTIYF.

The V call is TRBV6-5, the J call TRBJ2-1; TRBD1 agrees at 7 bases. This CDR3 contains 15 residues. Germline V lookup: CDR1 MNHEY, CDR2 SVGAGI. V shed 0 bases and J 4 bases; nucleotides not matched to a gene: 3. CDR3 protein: CASSYSGTAYNEQFF. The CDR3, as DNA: TGTGCCAGCAGTTACTCCGGGACAGCTTACAATGAGCAGTTCTTC.

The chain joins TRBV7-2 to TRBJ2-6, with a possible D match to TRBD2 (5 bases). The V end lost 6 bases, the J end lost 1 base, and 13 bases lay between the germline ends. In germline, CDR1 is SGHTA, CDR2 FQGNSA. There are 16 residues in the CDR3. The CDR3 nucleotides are TGTGCCAGCAGGCCGAACGGGGTATCTGGGGCCAACGTCCTGACTTTC. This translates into CASRPNGVSGANVLTF.

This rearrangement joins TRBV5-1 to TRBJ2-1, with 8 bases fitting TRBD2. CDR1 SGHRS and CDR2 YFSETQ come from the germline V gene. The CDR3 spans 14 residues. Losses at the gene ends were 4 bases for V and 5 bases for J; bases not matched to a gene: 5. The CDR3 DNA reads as TGCGCCAGCAGCAGCGGGACTAGTCACAATGAGCAGTTCTTC. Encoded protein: CASSSGTSHNEQFF.

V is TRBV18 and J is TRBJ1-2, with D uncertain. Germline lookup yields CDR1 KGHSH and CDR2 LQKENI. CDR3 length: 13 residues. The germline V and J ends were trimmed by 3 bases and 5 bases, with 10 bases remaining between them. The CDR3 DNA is TGTGCCAGCTCACCCCCTGAGAGGTATGGCTACACCTTC. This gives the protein CASSPPERYGYTF.

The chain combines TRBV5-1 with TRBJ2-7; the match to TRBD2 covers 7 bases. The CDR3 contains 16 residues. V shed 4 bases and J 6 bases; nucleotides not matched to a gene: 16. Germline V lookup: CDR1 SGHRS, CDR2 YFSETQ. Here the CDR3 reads CASSPDRGVGKGEQYF. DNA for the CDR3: TGCGCCAGCAGCCCCGACCGGGGGGTCGGAAAAGGCGAGCAGTACTTC.

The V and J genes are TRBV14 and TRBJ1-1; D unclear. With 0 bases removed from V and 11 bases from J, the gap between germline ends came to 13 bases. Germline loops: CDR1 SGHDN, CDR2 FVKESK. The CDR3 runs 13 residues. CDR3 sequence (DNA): TGTGCCAGCAGCCAAGATTACGGCGCCGGGGCTTTCTTT. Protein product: CASSQDYGAGAFF.

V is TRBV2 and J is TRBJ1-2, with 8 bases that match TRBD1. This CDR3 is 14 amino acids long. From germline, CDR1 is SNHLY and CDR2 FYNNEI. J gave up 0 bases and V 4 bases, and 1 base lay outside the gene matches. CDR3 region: CASSGTGTNYGYTF. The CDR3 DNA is TGTGCCAGCAGTGGGACAGGGACTAACTATGGCTACACCTTC.

CDR3 in amino acids: CASSWGQEWSYEQYF. The CDR3 DNA reads TGTGCCAGCAGCTGGGGGCAGGAGTGGTCCTACGAGCAGTACTTC. The gene calls are TRBV21-1 and TRBJ2-7; TRBD1, as called in the table, went unchecked against the DNA. TRBV21-1 is termed a pseudogene. CDR3 length equals 15 residues.

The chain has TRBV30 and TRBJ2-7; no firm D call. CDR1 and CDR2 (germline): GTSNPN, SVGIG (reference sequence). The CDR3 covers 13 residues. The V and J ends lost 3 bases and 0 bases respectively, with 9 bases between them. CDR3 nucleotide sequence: TGTGCCTGGAGGAAACCGAGCTCCTACGAGCAGTACTTC. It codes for CAWRKPSSYEQYF.

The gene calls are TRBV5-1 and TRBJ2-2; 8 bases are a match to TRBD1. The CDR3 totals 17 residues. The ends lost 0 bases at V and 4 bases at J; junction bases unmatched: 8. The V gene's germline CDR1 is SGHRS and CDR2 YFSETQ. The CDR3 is CASSLALQGDGTGELFF. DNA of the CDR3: TGCGCCAGCAGCTTGGCCCTACAGGGGGACGGCACCGGGGAGCTGTTTTTT.

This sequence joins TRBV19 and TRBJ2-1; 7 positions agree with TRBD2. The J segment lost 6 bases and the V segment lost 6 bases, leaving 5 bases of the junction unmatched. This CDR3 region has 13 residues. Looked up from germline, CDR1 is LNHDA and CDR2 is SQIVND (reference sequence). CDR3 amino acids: CASRGRAGNEQFF. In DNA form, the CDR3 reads TGTGCCAGTAGAGGGAGGGCGGGCAATGAGCAGTTCTTC.

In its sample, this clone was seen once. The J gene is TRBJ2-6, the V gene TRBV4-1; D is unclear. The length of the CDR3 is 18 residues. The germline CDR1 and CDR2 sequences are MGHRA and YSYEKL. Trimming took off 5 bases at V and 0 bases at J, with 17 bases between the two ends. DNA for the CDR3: TGCGCCAGCAGCTTCCGGGTCCCCACGAGCTCTGGGGCCAACGTCCTGACTTTC. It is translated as CASSFRVPTSSGANVLTF.

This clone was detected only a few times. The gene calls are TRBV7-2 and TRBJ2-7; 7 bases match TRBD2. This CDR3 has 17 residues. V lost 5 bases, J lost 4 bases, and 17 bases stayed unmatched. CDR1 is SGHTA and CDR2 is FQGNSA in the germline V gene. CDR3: CASSPRYKLATVYEQYF. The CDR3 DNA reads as TGTGCCAGCAGCCCCCGATATAAACTAGCGACCGTTTACGAGCAGTACTTC.

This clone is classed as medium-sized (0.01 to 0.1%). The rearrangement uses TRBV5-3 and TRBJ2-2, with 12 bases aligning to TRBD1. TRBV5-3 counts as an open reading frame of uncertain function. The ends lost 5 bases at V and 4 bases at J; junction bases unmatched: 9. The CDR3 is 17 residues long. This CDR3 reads CARSWDRGRRSTGELFF. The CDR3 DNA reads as TGTGCCAGAAGTTGGGACAGGGGGCGCCGGAGCACCGGGGAGCTGTTTTTT.

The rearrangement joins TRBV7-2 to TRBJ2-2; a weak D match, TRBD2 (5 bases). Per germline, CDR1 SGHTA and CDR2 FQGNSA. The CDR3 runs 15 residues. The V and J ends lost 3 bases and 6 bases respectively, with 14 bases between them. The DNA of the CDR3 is TGTGCCAGCAGCTTCGGTGGGAGAGGCTCCGGGGAGCTGTTTTTT. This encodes CASSFGGRGSGELFF.

The CDR3 loop reads CASSLARYLAGDETQYF. The CDR3 nucleotides are TGTGCCAGCAGCTTAGCGAGGTACCTAGCGGGAGACGAGACCCAGTACTTC. The rearrangement uses TRBV11-1 and TRBJ2-5; TRBD2 agrees at 10 bases. The germline gives CDR1 SGHAT, CDR2 FQDESV (reference sequence). CDR3 length: 17 residues. Germline trimming cut 0 bases from V and 5 bases from J; bases unmatched to any gene: 9.

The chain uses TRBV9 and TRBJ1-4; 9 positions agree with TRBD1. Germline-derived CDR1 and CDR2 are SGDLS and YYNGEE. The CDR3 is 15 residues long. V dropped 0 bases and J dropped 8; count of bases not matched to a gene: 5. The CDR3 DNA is TGTGCCAGCAGCGTAGCGACAGGGGGGTTAGAAAAACTGTTTTTT. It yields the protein CASSVATGGLEKLFF.

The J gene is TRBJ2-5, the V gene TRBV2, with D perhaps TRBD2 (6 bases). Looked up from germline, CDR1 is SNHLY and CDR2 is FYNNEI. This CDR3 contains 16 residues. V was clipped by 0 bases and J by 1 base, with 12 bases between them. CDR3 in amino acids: CASSEAQGGGQETQYF. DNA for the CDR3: TGTGCCAGCAGTGAAGCGCAGGGAGGTGGCCAAGAGACCCAGTACTTC.

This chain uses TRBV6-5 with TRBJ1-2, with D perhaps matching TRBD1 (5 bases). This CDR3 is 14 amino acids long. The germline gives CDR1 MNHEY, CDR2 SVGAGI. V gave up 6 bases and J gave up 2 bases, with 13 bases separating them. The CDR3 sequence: CASRGQGGNYGYTF. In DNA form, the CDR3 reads TGTGCCAGCAGAGGGCAGGGCGGCAACTATGGCTACACCTTC.